The 24 T cell receptor beta chains in this list originate from one sample, sequenced in a study of T cells after yellow fever vaccination. Using its own MiXCR run on the 5' RACE reads, TCRdb lists one record per CDR3 protein. The sample consists of 200,000 to 250,000 distinct CDR3 sequences, less than 9% of them appearing once. The input for sequencing was CD4+ T cells sorted from PBMCs, taken 15 days after the yellow fever booster vaccination. The origin of the receptors is a man younger than 40 who received the YFV17D yellow fever vaccine.

The V gene is TRBV5-1, the J gene TRBJ2-7; TRBD1 matches 8 bases. CDR3 length: 15 amino acids. The J segment lost 7 bases and the V segment lost 5 bases, leaving 14 bases of the junction unmatched. CDR1 is SGHRS and CDR2 is YFSETQ in the germline V gene. DNA of the CDR3: TGCGCCAGCAGTTGGGGGCAGGGACAGGCTCGTGAGCAGTACTTC. Protein sequence: CASSWGQGQAREQYF.

This clonotype came up many times. V is TRBV5-1 and J is TRBJ1-5; a weak D match, TRBD1 (5 bases). Trimming cost V 4 bases and J 3 bases, with 11 bases left between them. Germline CDR1 reads SGHRS; CDR2 reads YFSETQ. The CDR3 length is 14 residues. CDR3 coding DNA: TGCGCCAGCAGCCCCGACAGTCTCAATCAGCCCCAGCATTTT. It encodes CASSPDSLNQPQHF.

The chain has TRBV10-1 and TRBJ2-7, with D maybe TRBD1 (5 bases). Germline CDR1 WNHNN, CDR2 SYGVQD (reference sequence). Trimming cost V 5 bases and J 5 bases, with 13 bases left between them. CDR3 length: 13 residues. The CDR3 region is CASSPARQHEQYF. The CDR3 DNA is TGCGCCAGCAGTCCGGCCAGACAGCACGAGCAGTACTTC.

This clonotype was counted only a few times. The chain combines TRBV7-2 with TRBJ2-1; 11 bases agree with TRBD1. The CDR3 length is 16 residues. The J segment lost 6 bases and the V segment lost 0 bases, leaving 4 bases of the junction unmatched. Germline V lookup: CDR1 SGHTA, CDR2 FQGNSA. The CDR3: CASSLAPGTGGNEQFF. The CDR3 bases are TGTGCCAGCAGCTTAGCGCCCGGGACAGGGGGCAATGAGCAGTTCTTC.

This clonotype was observed many times. CDR3 protein: CSARDWQRDSYNEQFF. In DNA form, the CDR3 reads TGCAGTGCTAGAGATTGGCAGCGGGACTCCTACAATGAGCAGTTCTTC. This rearrangement joins TRBV20-1 to TRBJ2-1, with 7 bases that match TRBD2. The length of the CDR3 is 16 residues. Germline CDR1 reads DFQATT; CDR2 reads SNEGSKA (reference sequence). The junction had 5 bases not matched to a gene; V was cut back by 0 bases and J by 0 bases.

V is TRBV6-1 and J is TRBJ1-1, with D maybe TRBD1 (6 bases). V was cut by 7 bases and J by 2 bases, with 23 bases left in between. CDR1 is MNHNS, CDR2 SASEGT, per germline. This CDR3 contains 17 residues. The CDR3 region is CASISRGGLAPNTEAFF. As DNA, the CDR3 is TGTGCCAGCATCTCTCGGGGGGGGCTTGCCCCAAACACTGAAGCTTTCTTT.

Only a few counts were recorded for this clonotype. The DNA of the CDR3 is TGCAGTGCACCTGCTAGCGCCACAGATACGCAGTATTTT. It specifies CSAPASATDTQYF. The chain uses TRBV20-1 and TRBJ2-3, with D perhaps matching TRBD2 (6 bases). Looked up from germline, CDR1 is DFQATT and CDR2 is SNEGSKA (reference sequence). With 6 bases removed from V and 2 bases from J, the gap between germline ends came to 12 bases. The CDR3 is 13 residues long.

This clonotype showed up many times. This sequence joins TRBV4-3 and TRBJ2-3; D tentatively fits TRBD1 or TRBD2 (6 bases each). CDR3 size: 17 residues. Trimming took 0 bases from V and 5 from J, leaving 18 bases between them. CDR1 is LGHNA and CDR2 is YSLEER in the germline V gene. The DNA for the CDR3 is TGCGCCAGCAGCCAAGATCTAAGGGGGGATGGGGTAGATACGCAGTATTTT. Translated, it gives CASSQDLRGDGVDTQYF.

In its sample, this clonotype was seen many times. The genes are TRBV5-1 and TRBJ2-7; 7 bases agree with TRBD2. The CDR3 covers 13 residues. CDR1 SGHRS and CDR2 YFSETQ come from the germline V gene. Trimming cost V 3 bases and J 4 bases; bases outside gene matches: 4. CDR3 loop: CASSSRTSYEQYF. The CDR3, as DNA: TGCGCCAGCAGCTCACGGACTAGTTACGAGCAGTACTTC.

This clonotype was detected a few times. The V gene is TRBV18, the J gene TRBJ2-1; TRBD2 agrees at 8 bases. This CDR3 is built from 16 residues. Germline V lookup: CDR1 KGHSH, CDR2 LQKENI. V shed 3 bases, J shed 5 bases, and the junction held 9 bases outside the gene matches. The CDR3 is CASSPTAGVTHNEQFF. The CDR3 DNA reads TGTGCCAGCTCACCTACAGCGGGAGTTACCCACAATGAGCAGTTCTTC.

Many counts were recorded for this clonotype. In DNA, the CDR3 is TGTGCCAGTAGTATTAGGGACAGCGAGGGGAATGAGCAGTTCTTC. Its translation: CASSIRDSEGNEQFF. This chain connects TRBV19 to TRBJ2-1; 7 nucleotides agree with TRBD1. With V trimmed by 3 bases and J by 7 bases, 9 bases remained unmatched. Germline lookup yields CDR1 LNHDA and CDR2 SQIVND (reference sequence). The CDR3 has 15 amino acids.

The DNA of the CDR3 is TGTGCCAGCAGCACAGGACCGGCCACAGATACGCAGTATTTT. This sequence encodes CASSTGPATDTQYF. The chain combines TRBV7-8 with TRBJ2-3; TRBD1 might be the D (5 bases). The germline V gene encodes CDR1 SGHVS and CDR2 FQNEAQ. CDR3 length: 14 residues. V lost 5 bases, J lost 2 bases, and 11 bases lay in between.

This clonotype was recorded a few times. V usage is TRBV5-1 and J usage is TRBJ2-5; D perhaps matches TRBD2 (6 bases). V lost 7 bases to trimming and J lost 10 bases, with 20 bases between them. CDR3 length: 13 residues. CDR1 is SGHRS and CDR2 is YFSETQ in the germline V gene. CDR3 nucleotides: TGCGCCAGCGGCTCTGACTCGGGAGTAGGCCAGTACTTC. Translated: CASGSDSGVGQYF.

This clonotype was counted only a few times. This sequence joins TRBV20-1 and TRBJ2-2; 7 bases agree with TRBD1. The CDR3 is made up of 13 amino acids. V trimming: 3 bases; J trimming: 6 bases; junction bases outside the gene matches: 4. The germline V gene encodes CDR1 DFQATT and CDR2 SNEGSKA (reference sequence). The CDR3 region is CSASEGAAGELFF. CDR3 in DNA: TGCAGTGCTAGCGAGGGGGCCGCCGGGGAGCTGTTTTTT.

A few counts support this clonotype. This sequence joins TRBV7-2 and TRBJ2-1, with 10 bases identical to TRBD2. CDR1 and CDR2 from the germline V gene are SGHTA and FQGNSA. The CDR3 loop spans 17 amino acids. V dropped 6 bases and J dropped 7; count of bases not matched to a gene: 15. CDR3 bases: TGTGCCAGCAGGCCCGTAGCGGGGGGAACTCGGGGAAATGAGCAGTTCTTC. Protein: CASRPVAGGTRGNEQFF.

This clonotype was detected many times. V is TRBV12-3 or TRBV12-4 and J is TRBJ2-5; D unresolved. V was shortened by 6 bases and J by 5 bases, with 22 bases between the two germline ends. The CDR3 runs to 16 residues. CDR3 sequence reads: CASSLNPSESRETQYF. CDR3 sequence (DNA): TGTGCCAGCAGCCTCAACCCATCGGAGTCCAGGGAGACCCAGTACTTC.

V gene TRBV11-2 combines with J gene TRBJ2-5; D may be TRBD2 (5 bases). V lost 7 bases, J lost 5 bases, and 20 bases lay in between. Germline lookup yields CDR1 SGHAT and CDR2 FQNNGV. CDR3 size: 15 residues. CDR3 coding DNA: TGTGCCAGCACTTCGCACCGGAGTAGGAGGGAGACCCAGTACTTC. Translation: CASTSHRSRRETQYF.

This clonotype has a handful of counts. The chain employs TRBV3-1 and TRBJ1-1; D uncertain. Germline CDR1 reads LGHDT; CDR2 reads YNNKEL (reference sequence). V lost 5 bases, J lost 0 bases, and 10 bases lay in between. This CDR3 has 14 residues. Here the CDR3 reads CASSNDNLNTEAFF. The CDR3 DNA sequence: TGTGCCAGCAGCAACGACAACTTGAACACTGAAGCTTTCTTT.

This rearrangement joins TRBV27 to TRBJ2-2; TRBD2 aligns across 10 bases. The CDR3 extends over 18 amino acids. CDR1 and CDR2 from the germline V gene are MNHEY and SMNVEV (reference sequence). Germline trimming cut 11 bases from V and 6 bases from J; bases unmatched to any gene: 21. Here the CDR3 DNA reads TGTGCCTTCAGTTTATCAAGCGGGAGGGCCTGGGGATCCGGGGAGCTGTTTTTT. This translates into CAFSLSSGRAWGSGELFF.

The chain carries TRBV12-3 or TRBV12-4 and TRBJ2-5; no definite D call. Trimming shortened V by 1 base and J by 4 bases, and 13 bases separated the two germline ends. The CDR3 extends over 15 amino acids. CDR3 in DNA: TGTGCCAGCAGTTTAGGTGGTGGGGTTCCAGAGACCCAGTACTTC. Its translation: CASSLGGGVPETQYF.

The chain combines TRBV6-2 or TRBV6-3 with TRBJ1-5; 8 bases map to TRBD1. The germline V gene encodes CDR1 MNHEY and CDR2 SVGEGT. The CDR3 runs 14 residues. The junction had 8 bases not matched to a gene; V was cut back by 7 bases and J by 6 bases. CDR3 region: CASNQGARTQPQHF. For the CDR3, the DNA is TGTGCCAGCAACCAGGGGGCGCGTACTCAGCCCCAGCATTTT.

This clonotype was seen more than once but under ten times. The chain links TRBV27 to TRBJ2-5; perhaps TRBD1 as D (5 bases). CDR1 MNHEY and CDR2 SMNVEV come from the germline V gene (reference sequence). This CDR3 contains 14 residues. The V and J ends lost 0 bases and 5 bases respectively, with 10 bases between them. CDR3: CASSLSPQGETQYF. The CDR3 DNA follows: TGTGCCAGCAGTTTATCGCCCCAGGGTGAGACCCAGTACTTC.

This clonotype was detected a few times. The chain carries TRBV4-3 and TRBJ2-2, with D perhaps TRBD1 or TRBD2 (7 bases each). The germline gives CDR1 LGHNA, CDR2 YSLEER. Trimming took off 1 base at V and 5 bases at J, with 17 bases between the two ends. The CDR3 is 17 residues long. The DNA for the CDR3 is TGCGCCAGCAGCCAAGCTTTTTCAGGGGGGGAAACCGGGGAGCTGTTTTTT. Encoded protein: CASSQAFSGGETGELFF.

The table lists this clonotype with many counts. The chain is built from TRBV20-1 and TRBJ2-1; 7 bases are shared with TRBD1. Germline V gene lookup returns CDR1 DFQATT and CDR2 SNEGSKA (reference sequence). The CDR3 has 13 amino acids. Trimming at V came to 7 bases and at J to 2 bases, leaving 5 bases not matched to a gene. CDR3 protein: CSGRDSAYNEQFF. The CDR3 DNA follows: TGCAGTGGCCGGGACAGCGCCTACAATGAGCAGTTCTTC.